The 3 T cell receptor beta chains below all came from one sample that was sequenced in a study of beta chain features in type 1 diabetes. Expressed TCRB transcripts were sequenced because the isolated RNA had all been reverse transcribed beforehand. Produced via immunoSEQ multiplex PCR; TCRdb's table is partial and in-frame only. This sample has about 48,000 clones; around 45% occur once, and the top ten carry 1.4% to 1.5%. Regarding the study as a whole: Patients with Type 1 diabetes showed moderately but significantly shorter TCRB CDR3s in all four CD4+ subsets.

What these receptors recognize is not known. Input material: Tregs from blood. These receptors all stem from a man younger than 45 with type 1 diabetes.

This clone was detected only a few times. This chain links TRBV2 with TRBJ2-5; no clear D. The V end was cut by 2 bases, the J end by 4 bases, with 14 bases between. CDR3 length: 15 residues. Per germline, CDR1 SNHLY and CDR2 FYNNEI. In nucleotides, the CDR3 is TGTGCCAGCAGTGAACAACACCCAAGTCGAGAGACCCAGTACTTC. It yields the protein CASSEQHPSRETQYF.

This clone ranks as medium-sized. The CDR3 protein is CASSSQRDVSLEQYF. CDR3 nucleotide sequence: TGTGCCAGCAGTTCCCAGCGAGATGTTTCCTTAGAGCAGTACTTC. The chain combines TRBV28 with TRBJ2-7; D not resolved. The CDR3 contains 15 residues. The germline V and J ends were trimmed by 4 bases and 7 bases, with 20 bases remaining between them. The germline V gene encodes CDR1 MDHEN and CDR2 SYDVKM.

This clone was recorded a few times. The CDR3 DNA follows: TGTGCCAGCAGCCAGGGACAAAACTATGGCTACACCTTC. Amino acids: CASSQGQNYGYTF. The gene calls are TRBV5-5 and TRBJ1-2, with D maybe TRBD1 (6 bases). The germline CDR1 and CDR2 sequences are SGHKS and YYEKEE (reference sequence). The CDR3 totals 13 residues. With 4 bases removed from V and 2 bases from J, the gap between germline ends came to 9 bases.